This TCR beta chain was profiled in a study of CD8 T cells in Susac syndrome. The multiple sclerosis controls, all treatment-naive patients, had relapsing-remitting disease that was stable or active. The authors negatively isolated CD8+ and CD4+ T cells and FACS-enriched TEMRA cells. Germline CDR1 is SGHRS and CDR2 is YFSETQ. Trimming pared 0 bases from V and 3 bases from J, leaving 12 bases between. This CDR3 is 16 amino acids long. With random hexamers, reverse transcription was performed on 0.5 to 1 ug of RNA. Coverage of TCR beta CDR3 amplification by immunoSEQ multiplex PCR extended to 54 Vbeta and 13 Jbeta. TCRdb reprocessed the immunoSEQ multiplex PCR reads via MiXCR and lists one record per CDR3 protein. The sample gives hundreds of thousands of distinct CDR3 sequences, around 93% of which show up once; around 0.07% is in the top ten.

Specimen: CD4+ T cells from PBMCs. The V and J genes are TRBV5-1 and TRBJ1-4, with D possibly TRBD1 on 5 matching bases. This receptor was identified in a human donor with multiple sclerosis. In DNA, the CDR3 is TGCGCCAGCAGCTTGGAGGGGCCAGGGTCTAATGAAAAACTGTTTTTT. This codes for CASSLEGPGSNEKLFF.